This record looks at one T cell receptor (beta chain) sequence and its context. This sample stems from a study of control samples from healthy donors and cancer patients. TCRdb's copy holds only in-frame clones and misses some; the assay was immunoSEQ multiplex PCR. The sample yields roughly 130,000 clones, about 88% seen once. With 3 bases clipped from V and 5 bases from J, the junction kept 3 bases outside the gene matches. Germline CDR1 reads SGDLS; CDR2 reads YYNGEE. The CDR3 length is 15 residues. The chain has TRBV9 and TRBJ2-3; 13 bases align to TRBD2. This sequence was found in a man aged 50 to 59 in good health. Sequenced sample: blood. The CDR3 spells CASSGGTSGVDTQYF. DNA of the CDR3: TGTGCCAGCAGCGGAGGGACTAGCGGGGTAGATACGCAGTATTTT.